A selection of T cell receptor beta chains follows, all from one sample in a study of identical twins. TCRdb reprocessed the 5' RACE reads with MiXCR, giving one entry per CDR3 protein. Among about 530,000 distinct CDR3 sequences, roughly 15% were seen once, and the ten largest hold nearly 0.45%. These data are also associated with another study on yellow fever vaccine responses in identical twins.

Sequencing used CD4+ T cells sorted from blood. These receptors came from a woman between 18 and 30 years old in good health. CDR3s include the opening cysteine and the closing phenylalanine or tryptophan. The D gene is left open where the match is weak. Rows may omit the clone size; those that give it use once, few, many or a size class.

d_call clone_size j_call v_call cdr3_aa cdr3_nt
NA NA TRBJ2-2 TRBV28 CASLRGTRGTGELFF TGTGCCAGTCTACGGGGCACCAGGGGAACCGGGGAGCTGTTTTTT
TRBD2 NA TRBJ2-1 TRBV2 CASRERLAGVSYNEQFF TGTGCCAGCAGGGAGAGACTAGCGGGGGTTTCCTACAATGAGCAGTTCTTC
TRBD2 few TRBJ2-1 TRBV3-1 CASSQVGTSYNEQFF TGTGCCAGCAGCCAAGTAGGGACTAGTTACAATGAGCAGTTCTTC
TRBD1 NA TRBJ2-2 TRBV4-1 CASSLWTGGDTGELFF TGCGCCAGCAGCCTCTGGACAGGGGGCGACACCGGGGAGCTGTTTTTT
NA few TRBJ2-4 TRBV2 CASSSDLAKNIQYF TGTGCCAGCAGTTCCGACCTAGCCAAAAACATTCAGTACTTC
TRBD2 few TRBJ2-5 TRBV10-2 CASSERGLAGGGETQYF TGCGCCAGCAGTGAGAGAGGACTAGCGGGAGGTGGGGAGACCCAGTACTTC
NA few TRBJ2-3 TRBV5-1 CASSRSPQGMSTDTQYF TGCGCCAGCAGTCGAAGCCCTCAGGGGATGAGCACAGATACGCAGTATTTT
NA few TRBJ1-1 TRBV6-1 CASSRLGGITEAFF TGTGCCAGCAGCAGATTGGGGGGGATCACTGAAGCTTTCTTT
TRBD2 many TRBJ2-1 TRBV5-1 CASSLGGGVNEQFF TGCGCCAGCAGCTTGGGCGGGGGGGTCAATGAGCAGTTCTTC
TRBD1 few TRBJ2-2 TRBV10-3 CATNGDRVRNTGELFF TGTGCCACCAACGGGGACAGGGTGAGGAACACCGGGGAGCTGTTTTTT
NA NA TRBJ2-1 TRBV21-1 CASSKRKRLAGGICNEQFF TGTGCCAGCAGCAAAAGAAAAAGACTAGCGGGAGGGATTTGCAATGAGCAGTTCTTC
TRBD1 few TRBJ2-3 TRBV7-9 CASSFGQGGPTDTQYF TGTGCCAGCAGCTTCGGACAGGGAGGACCCACAGATACGCAGTATTTT
NA NA TRBJ2-7 TRBV10-3 CAIRVQTYEQYF TGTGCCATCAGGGTACAGACCTACGAGCAGTACTTC
NA many TRBJ2-5 TRBV20-1 CSAERKETQYF TGCAGTGCCGAGAGGAAAGAGACCCAGTACTTC
TRBD2 NA TRBJ2-2 TRBV20-1 CSAPGGLAGDNTGELFF TGCAGTGCCCCGGGAGGACTAGCGGGTGATAACACCGGGGAGCTGTTTTTT
NA few TRBJ2-1 TRBV20-1 CSARDMARGSGEQFF TGCAGTGCTAGAGATATGGCTAGAGGTTCTGGTGAGCAGTTCTTC
NA few TRBJ1-1 TRBV20-1 CSALRAGRTEAFF TGCAGTGCCTTGAGGGCAGGGAGAACTGAAGCTTTCTTT
NA NA TRBJ2-7 TRBV20-1 CSATDVGAEQYF TGCAGTGCTACGGACGTGGGGGCCGAGCAGTACTTC
NA NA TRBJ2-6 TRBV12-3/TRBV12-4 CASSPREPRSGANVLTF TGTGCCAGCAGCCCCCGGGAGCCGCGCTCTGGGGCCAACGTCCTGACTTTC
TRBD1 NA TRBJ2-4 TRBV9 CASSANPGTVNIQYF TGTGCCAGCAGCGCCAATCCTGGGACAGTAAACATTCAGTACTTC
TRBD1 NA TRBJ2-5 TRBV2 CASSGDRGQETQYF TGTGCCAGCAGTGGGGACAGGGGGCAGGAGACCCAGTACTTC
NA NA TRBJ2-3 TRBV5-1 CASSLDSNPDTQYF TGCGCCAGCAGCTTGGACTCCAACCCGGATACGCAGTATTTT
TRBD2 NA TRBJ2-3 TRBV4-2 CASSLLGSGRSRTDTQYF TGTGCCAGCAGCCTCCTGGGTAGCGGGAGGTCTAGGACAGATACGCAGTATTTT